The entry below gives a single T cell receptor beta chain sequence along with its context. Clones were read by immunoSEQ multiplex PCR, and TCRdb kept only the in-frame ones, dropping some. The sample has around 20,000 clones; 65% to 85% are singletons. These data belong to a study of early stage breast cancer tumors. The CDR3 extends over 15 amino acids. Germline V gene lookup returns CDR1 MNHEY and CDR2 SMNVEV (reference sequence). Trimming stripped 4 bases from V and 4 bases from J, with 11 bases between. This TCR was recovered from a person aged 70 to 85 with breast cancer. This chain uses TRBV27 with TRBJ2-6, with a tentative D call TRBD2 (7 bases). The sample taken for sequencing was blood. The CDR3 loop reads CASSSAGAGANVLTF. The CDR3 bases are TGTGCCAGCAGTTCGGCGGGGGCCGGGGCCAACGTCCTGACTTTC. Looking up the rest from reference TRBV27 and TRBJ2-6 gives the full variable domain: EAQVTQNPRYLITVTGKKLTVTCSQNMNHEYMSWYRQDPGLGLRQIYYSMNVEVTDKGDVPEGYKVSRKEKRNFPLILESPSPNQTSLYFCASSSAGAGANVLTFGAGSRLTVL.